The rows below give T cell receptor beta chains drawn from one sample of a study of cytomegalovirus exposure and HLA in healthy donors. TCRdb's table, derived via immunoSEQ multiplex PCR, lists solely in-frame clones and lacks some. The sample lists around 130,000 clones; approximately 80% were seen once. The sequenced material came from PBMCs. Receptors were obtained from a young man in good health and CMV-seronegative. CDR3s include the opening cysteine and the closing phenylalanine or tryptophan. D genes are given only for firm matches. Clone size is shown for a subset of rows, as once, few, many or a class of expanded clone.

cdr3_nt: TGTGCCTGGACGGGGATAGGGTTATTGAATTCACCCCTCCACTTT
cdr3_aa: CAWTGIGLLNSPLHF
j_call: TRBJ1-6
clone_size: -
d_call: -
v_call: TRBV30

cdr3_nt: TGTGCCAGCAGCCTTGATCACTCCGGCTACACCTTC
cdr3_aa: CASSLDHSGYTF
j_call: TRBJ1-2
clone_size: -
d_call: -
v_call: TRBV7-9

cdr3_nt: TGTGCCAGCAGTGTTTGGAGGGGATACGAGCAGTACTTC
cdr3_aa: CASSVWRGYEQYF
j_call: TRBJ2-7
clone_size: -
d_call: -
v_call: TRBV6-1

cdr3_nt: TGTGCCAGCACCCGACTGAGCGGGAGCACAGATACGCAGTATTTT
cdr3_aa: CASTRLSGSTDTQYF
j_call: TRBJ2-3
clone_size: -
d_call: -
v_call: TRBV6-5

cdr3_nt: TGTGCTAGCAGCCGGGGACAGGCATCCTATGAGACCCAGTACTTC
cdr3_aa: CASSRGQASYETQYF
j_call: TRBJ2-5
clone_size: -
d_call: TRBD1
v_call: TRBV7-7

cdr3_nt: TGTGCCAGCAGTCGAAAACGGGGGGCCTACGAGCAGTACTTC
cdr3_aa: CASSRKRGAYEQYF
j_call: TRBJ2-7
clone_size: -
d_call: TRBD2
v_call: TRBV6-6

cdr3_nt: TGTGCCAGCAGCCTACAGGCCGCACCTGATCAGCCCCAGCATTTT
cdr3_aa: CASSLQAAPDQPQHF
j_call: TRBJ1-5
clone_size: few
d_call: -
v_call: TRBV7-2

cdr3_nt: TGCGCCAGCAGTCCCGGGACTAGCTCCTACAATGAGCAGTTCTTC
cdr3_aa: CASSPGTSSYNEQFF
j_call: TRBJ2-1
clone_size: few
d_call: TRBD2
v_call: TRBV10-1

cdr3_nt: TGTGCCTGGAGTCCGGGACACCGACTCCCCACAGATACGCAGTATTTT
cdr3_aa: CAWSPGHRLPTDTQYF
j_call: TRBJ2-3
clone_size: few
d_call: -
v_call: TRBV30

cdr3_nt: TGTGCCAGCAGTTACAGTCTAGCGGGGGGCCAAGAGACCCAGTACTTC
cdr3_aa: CASSYSLAGGQETQYF
j_call: TRBJ2-5
clone_size: once
d_call: TRBD2
v_call: TRBV6-6

cdr3_nt: TGTGCCAGCAGTTTTAAGAGGGAGGAACAGCCCCAGCATTTT
cdr3_aa: CASSFKREEQPQHF
j_call: TRBJ1-5
clone_size: -
d_call: -
v_call: TRBV7-8

cdr3_nt: TGTGCCAGCAGTGTGAGTGTGGATCAGCCCCAGCATTTT
cdr3_aa: CASSVSVDQPQHF
j_call: TRBJ1-5
clone_size: -
d_call: -
v_call: TRBV6-1

cdr3_nt: TGTGCCAGTAGATGGCTCCCCGGGGAGCTGTTTTTT
cdr3_aa: CASRWLPGELFF
j_call: TRBJ2-2
clone_size: -
d_call: -
v_call: TRBV19

cdr3_nt: TGTGCCACGTTTTTCTATGGCTACACCTTC
cdr3_aa: CATFFYGYTF
j_call: TRBJ1-2
clone_size: few
d_call: -
v_call: TRBV25-1

cdr3_nt: TGTGCCAGCAAAAAGGCGGGGACTCGATATTCCTCACCCCTCCACTTT
cdr3_aa: CASKKAGTRYSSPLHF
j_call: TRBJ1-6
clone_size: -
d_call: -
v_call: TRBV27

cdr3_nt: TGCGCCAGCAGTCATGGGGCAGGGAATGGTGGCTACACCTTC
cdr3_aa: CASSHGAGNGGYTF
j_call: TRBJ1-2
clone_size: -
d_call: -
v_call: TRBV10-2

cdr3_nt: TGCGCCAGCACCAACCCGGACCGGGGAGAATATGAGCAGTTCTTC
cdr3_aa: CASTNPDRGEYEQFF
j_call: TRBJ2-1
clone_size: -
d_call: -
v_call: TRBV5-1

cdr3_nt: TGTGCCAGCTCAAGGACAGGGGGCACAGATACGCAGTATTTT
cdr3_aa: CASSRTGGTDTQYF
j_call: TRBJ2-3
clone_size: few
d_call: TRBD1
v_call: TRBV18

cdr3_nt: TGCAGCGTTGAAGGGACAGACGCCGTTTCCTACAATGAGCAGTTCTTC
cdr3_aa: CSVEGTDAVSYNEQFF
j_call: TRBJ2-1
clone_size: -
d_call: -
v_call: TRBV29-1

cdr3_nt: TGTGCCAGCAGCTTAGATAGGGCGACAGGGTCTTCAGCTTTCTTT
cdr3_aa: CASSLDRATGSSAFF
j_call: TRBJ1-1
clone_size: once
d_call: TRBD1
v_call: TRBV7-6

cdr3_nt: TGTGCCAGCAGCGCCCAGGCGAACACTGAAGCTTTCTTT
cdr3_aa: CASSAQANTEAFF
j_call: TRBJ1-1
clone_size: -
d_call: -
v_call: TRBV7-9

cdr3_nt: TGTGCCAGCATTTTAGCCGCAGCTAACTATGGCTACACCTTC
cdr3_aa: CASILAAANYGYTF
j_call: TRBJ1-2
clone_size: -
d_call: -
v_call: TRBV6-6

cdr3_nt: TGTGCCAGCAGTCCAACTCCCCGGGACACATGGGATTGGAACACTGAAGCTTTCTTT
cdr3_aa: CASSPTPRDTWDWNTEAFF
j_call: TRBJ1-1
clone_size: -
d_call: -
v_call: TRBV27

cdr3_nt: TGTGCCAGCAGCCCCCGGACAGCGCCTGCAACTGGGGCCAACGTCCTGACTTTC
cdr3_aa: CASSPRTAPATGANVLTF
j_call: TRBJ2-6
clone_size: once
d_call: -
v_call: TRBV9

cdr3_nt: TGTGCCAGTAGGAGGACAGATGAGCCCGGCGGCCAGCATTTT
cdr3_aa: CASRRTDEPGGQHF
j_call: TRBJ1-5
clone_size: -
d_call: -
v_call: TRBV19

cdr3_nt: TGTGCCAGCATCTCTACTTTGGGCAGGATCAACCCACGCGGCTACACCTTC
cdr3_aa: CASISTLGRINPRGYTF
j_call: TRBJ1-2
clone_size: -
d_call: -
v_call: TRBV7-2

cdr3_nt: TGTGCCAGCAGGCCCACAGGGGACCTGAGCTCCTACGAGCAGTACTTC
cdr3_aa: CASRPTGDLSSYEQYF
j_call: TRBJ2-7
clone_size: -
d_call: TRBD1
v_call: TRBV28

cdr3_nt: TGTGCCAGCAGTCCGGTCAGGGAATGGGGGAACACTGAAGCTTTCTTT
cdr3_aa: CASSPVREWGNTEAFF
j_call: TRBJ1-1
clone_size: -
d_call: -
v_call: TRBV6-6

cdr3_nt: TGTGCCAGCATGGGGGGCTCCTATAATTCACCCCTCCACTTT
cdr3_aa: CASMGGSYNSPLHF
j_call: TRBJ1-6
clone_size: -
d_call: -
v_call: TRBV27

cdr3_nt: TGTGCCACCCGGCGGGGGTTTTTAGCCTACGAGCAGTACTTC
cdr3_aa: CATRRGFLAYEQYF
j_call: TRBJ2-7
clone_size: -
d_call: TRBD2
v_call: TRBV6-5

cdr3_nt: TGTGCCAGCAACCTCGGAGTAACCTCGGGCACAGATACGCAGTATTTT
cdr3_aa: CASNLGVTSGTDTQYF
j_call: TRBJ2-3
clone_size: -
d_call: -
v_call: TRBV9

cdr3_nt: TGTGCCAGCAGCTTCGGCTATGGCTACACCTTC
cdr3_aa: CASSFGYGYTF
j_call: TRBJ1-2
clone_size: -
d_call: -
v_call: TRBV11-2

cdr3_nt: TGTGCCAGCAGGAAGACAGGGGGCTATGGCTACACCTTC
cdr3_aa: CASRKTGGYGYTF
j_call: TRBJ1-2
clone_size: -
d_call: TRBD1
v_call: TRBV6-5

cdr3_nt: TGCGCCAGCAGGCCGGGCGGACAGGGGTATGGCTACACCTTC
cdr3_aa: CASRPGGQGYGYTF
j_call: TRBJ1-2
clone_size: -
d_call: TRBD1
v_call: TRBV5-1

cdr3_nt: TGTGCCAGCAGTGCAAGACAGGGAATAAATTCACCCCTCCACTTT
cdr3_aa: CASSARQGINSPLHF
j_call: TRBJ1-6
clone_size: -
d_call: TRBD1
v_call: TRBV6-1

cdr3_nt: TGTGCCAGCAGCACCCCGACAGAGGATAATTCACCCCTCCACTTT
cdr3_aa: CASSTPTEDNSPLHF
j_call: TRBJ1-6
clone_size: -
d_call: -
v_call: TRBV11-3

cdr3_nt: TGTGCCAGCAGTTACTCGAAACAGAACACTGAAGCTTTCTTT
cdr3_aa: CASSYSKQNTEAFF
j_call: TRBJ1-1
clone_size: -
d_call: -
v_call: TRBV6-5

cdr3_nt: TGTGCTAGTGGTTTGTCAGGGGGGCAGCCCCAGCATTTT
cdr3_aa: CASGLSGGQPQHF
j_call: TRBJ1-5
clone_size: -
d_call: TRBD1
v_call: TRBV12-5

cdr3_nt: TGTGCCAGCAGTGCCCCCCTGGGGAGGCAATACACCGGGGAGCTGTTTTTT
cdr3_aa: CASSAPLGRQYTGELFF
j_call: TRBJ2-2
clone_size: -
d_call: -
v_call: TRBV6-1

cdr3_nt: TGTGCCAGCAGCTTAGCGGGACAGGTATCGGAGACCCAGTACTTC
cdr3_aa: CASSLAGQVSETQYF
j_call: TRBJ2-5
clone_size: -
d_call: TRBD1
v_call: TRBV7-9

cdr3_nt: TGTGCCAGCAGCCCGCGGTCCTATGAAAAACTGTTTTTT
cdr3_aa: CASSPRSYEKLFF
j_call: TRBJ1-4
clone_size: few
d_call: -
v_call: TRBV14